These 31 T cell receptor beta chains were sequenced from one sample in a study of blood T cell repertoires in COVID-19. Profiling relied on immunoSEQ multiplex PCR, and the TCRdb table lists in-frame clones only, not all of them. The data contain 130,000 or so clones, roughly 90% of them singletons. What was sequenced was peripheral blood. The receptor set was obtained from a man aged 70 or older with active COVID-19.

The rearrangement links TRBV30 to TRBJ2-5, with 8 bases fitting TRBD2. CDR1 and CDR2 from the germline V gene are GTSNPN and SVGIG (reference sequence). The CDR3 extends over 13 amino acids. V was pared by 3 bases and J by 4 bases, with 4 bases of the junction left unmatched. The CDR3 DNA reads as TGTGCCTGGAGAGGAACTAGCGGAGAGACCCAGTACTTC. Amino acids: CAWRGTSGETQYF.

The J gene is TRBJ1-3, the V gene TRBV5-1; 7 bases align to TRBD1. V shed 4 bases and J 6 bases; nucleotides not matched to a gene: 7. Germline assignment: CDR1 SGHRS and CDR2 YFSETQ. This CDR3 has 14 amino acids. This chain's CDR3 is CASSGEGQTNTIYF. The DNA of the CDR3 is TGCGCCAGCAGCGGCGAGGGACAGACAAACACCATATATTTT. The full variable domain, rest sourced from reference TRBV5-1 and TRBJ1-3, is KAGVTQTPRYLIKTRGQQVTLSCSPISGHRSVSWYQQTPGQGLQFLFEYFSETQRNKGNFPGRFSGRQFSNSRSEMNVSTLELGDSALYLCASSGEGQTNTIYFGEGSWLTVV.

The chain recombines TRBV12-3 or TRBV12-4 with TRBJ2-5; the match to TRBD1 covers 7 bases. Trimming at V came to 6 bases and at J to 3 bases, leaving 4 bases not matched to a gene. This CDR3 has 13 residues. The CDR3 protein is CASSRTGEETQYF. The CDR3 coding sequence is TGTGCCAGCAGCCGGACAGGTGAAGAGACCCAGTACTTC.

Concerning this clone itself: This CDR3 is also generated by other DNA sequences in the sample. As DNA, the CDR3 is TGTGCCAGCAGCTTAGGCGGTTCCGAGCAGTACTTC. The encoded protein is CASSLGGSEQYF. This rearrangement joins TRBV7-9 to TRBJ2-7; D uncertain. The CDR3 is made up of 12 amino acids. Deletions cut 1 base from V and 6 bases from J, with 7 bases between. The germline V gene encodes CDR1 SEHNR and CDR2 FQNEAQ (reference sequence). Based on the CDR3 plus reference TRBV7-9 and TRBJ2-7, the full variable domain is DTGVSQNPRHKITKRGQNVTFRCDPISEHNRLYWYRQTLGQGPEFLTYFQNEAQLEKSRLLSDRFSAERPKGSFSTLEIQRTEQGDSAMYLCASSLGGSEQYFGPGTRLTVT.

The chain links TRBV12-3 or TRBV12-4 to TRBJ2-1; D remains ambiguous. The CDR3 has 12 residues. With 6 bases removed from V and 8 bases from J, the gap between germline ends came to 11 bases. CDR3 nucleotide sequence: TGTGCCAGCAGCCCCTACTTGGATGAGCAGTTCTTC. The encoded protein is CASSPYLDEQFF.

This rearrangement joins TRBV24-1 to TRBJ2-2, with 8 positions matching TRBD2. Per the germline V gene, CDR1 is KGHDR and CDR2 is SFDVKD. V gave up 3 bases and J gave up 2 bases; unmatched junction bases: 7. This CDR3 region has 17 residues. CDR3 amino acids: CATSDTPGLGNTGELFF. The CDR3 nucleotides are TGTGCCACCAGTGATACACCGGGACTAGGTAACACCGGGGAGCTGTTTTTT.

The rearrangement links TRBV5-5 to TRBJ2-6; 7 bases are a match to TRBD2. Germline V gives CDR1 SGHKS, CDR2 YYEKEE (reference sequence). The trim removed 4 bases at V and 8 bases at J, leaving 6 bases unmatched. The CDR3 is made up of 14 amino acids. This CDR3 is CASSRTGTTNVLTF. CDR3 coding DNA: TGTGCCAGCAGCCGGACCGGGACTACCAACGTCCTGACTTTC. The entire variable domain, with the rest obtained from reference TRBV5-5 and TRBJ2-6, is as follows: DAGVTQSPTHLIKTRGQQVTLRCSPISGHKSVSWYQQVLGQGPQFIFQYYEKEERGRGNFPDRFSARQFPNYSSELNVNALLLGDSALYLCASSRTGTTNVLTFGAGSRLTVL.

This sequence joins TRBV5-1 and TRBJ1-5; D is perhaps TRBD1 (5 bases). Trimming took off 0 bases at V and 6 bases at J, with 19 bases between the two ends. CDR3 length equals 17 residues. In germline, CDR1 is SGHRS, CDR2 YFSETQ. In nucleotides, the CDR3 is TGCGCCAGCAGCTTGGGGCGGGATATGGCTGGGGGTCAGCCCCAGCATTTT. As protein: CASSLGRDMAGGQPQHF.

This clone is medium-sized by share. This rearrangement joins TRBV28 to TRBJ1-6; TRBD1 agrees at 9 bases. Per germline, CDR1 MDHEN and CDR2 SYDVKM. With 10 bases clipped from V and 3 bases from J, the junction kept 4 bases outside the gene matches. This CDR3 comprises 14 residues. CDR3 nucleotides: TGTGCCACTTCGGGACAGGGCTATAATTCACCCCTCCACTTT. Its translation is CATSGQGYNSPLHF. Full variable domain (rest looked up from reference TRBV28 and TRBJ1-6): DVKVTQSSRYLVKRTGEKVFLECVQDMDHENMFWYRQDPGLGLRLIYFSYDVKMKEKGDIPEGYSVSREKKERFSLILESASTNQTSMYLCATSGQGYNSPLHFGNGTRLTVT.

This clone was recorded a few times. The sample has other DNA sequences that encode this CDR3 too. The chain joins TRBV5-1 to TRBJ2-7, with a possible D match to TRBD1 (6 bases). This CDR3 contains 14 residues. Germline CDR1 is SGHRS and CDR2 is YFSETQ. V lost 0 bases to trimming and J lost 2 bases, with 9 bases between them. The CDR3 region is CASSLGQGPYEQYF. In DNA form, the CDR3 reads TGCGCCAGCAGCTTGGGGCAGGGGCCCTACGAGCAGTACTTC.

The chain has TRBV5-1 and TRBJ1-6; 8 positions agree with TRBD1. V was clipped by 4 bases and J by 10 bases; unmatched bases: 7. The CDR3 runs 14 residues. CDR1 and CDR2 from the germline V gene are SGHRS and YFSETQ. CDR3 amino acids: CASSPDRERSPLHF. The CDR3 DNA is TGCGCCAGCAGCCCGGACAGGGAGAGGTCACCCCTCCACTTT.

This clone was detected ten times or more. V and J are TRBV28 and TRBJ2-2; 7 nucleotides align to TRBD1. Per germline, CDR1 MDHEN and CDR2 SYDVKM. V shed 6 bases, J shed 3 bases, and the junction held 4 bases outside the gene matches. This CDR3 has 14 residues. CDR3 nucleotide sequence: TGTGCCAGCAGGCCACAGGGGCACACCGGGGAGCTGTTTTTT. Translated, it gives CASRPQGHTGELFF.

CDR3 DNA sequence: TGTGCCAGCTCACCGACGACGGGGAACACTGAAGCTTTCTTT. It specifies CASSPTTGNTEAFF. The chain combines TRBV18 with TRBJ1-1; D is ambiguous. The length of the CDR3 is 14 residues. CDR1 and CDR2 (germline): KGHSH, LQKENI. The ends were cut back, 3 bases at V and 1 base at J, with 9 bases in the middle.

The rearrangement links TRBV5-3 to TRBJ1-1; 8 bases map to TRBD1. TRBV5-3 is recorded as an ORF, its role being uncertain. Trimming at V came to 3 bases and at J to 4 bases, leaving 11 bases not matched to a gene. This CDR3 region has 16 residues. The CDR3 DNA reads TGTGCCAGAAGCTGTCTACCGATCGACAGGGGCACTGAAGCTTTCTTT. Protein product: CARSCLPIDRGTEAFF.

The chain combines TRBV2 with TRBJ2-7; possible D gene TRBD2, 5 bases. Germline CDR1 is SNHLY and CDR2 is FYNNEI. The CDR3 totals 11 residues. V shed 5 bases and J shed 7 bases, with 9 bases lying between them. The CDR3 protein is CASSTPGEQYF. In DNA form, the CDR3 reads TGTGCCAGCAGTACCCCGGGGGAGCAGTACTTC. Full variable domain (remainder filled in from reference TRBV2 and TRBJ2-7): EPEVTQTPSHQVTQMGQEVILRCVPISNHLYFYWYRQILGQKVEFLVSFYNNEISEKSEIFDDQFSVERPDGSNFTLKIRSTKLEDSAMYFCASSTPGEQYFGPGTRLTVT.

The CDR3 coding sequence is TGTGCCAGCAGCTTACAGGGGCCCCCCACAGATACGCAGTATTTT. Amino acid sequence: CASSLQGPPTDTQYF. The chain has TRBV7-2 and TRBJ2-3; D is possibly TRBD1 (6 bases). This CDR3 spans 15 amino acids. The V and J ends lost 2 bases and 2 bases respectively, with 11 bases between them. Germline V lookup: CDR1 SGHTA, CDR2 FQGNSA. Based on the CDR3 plus reference TRBV7-2 and TRBJ2-3, the full variable domain is GAGVSQSPSNKVTEKGKDVELRCDPISGHTALYWYRQSLGQGLEFLIYFQGNSAPDKSGLPSDRFSAERTGGSVSTLTIQRTQQEDSAVYLCASSLQGPPTDTQYFGPGTRLTVL.

The rearrangement links TRBV27 to TRBJ2-1, with 13 bases that match TRBD2. In germline, CDR1 is MNHEY, CDR2 SMNVEV (reference sequence). V shed 0 bases and J 7 bases; nucleotides not matched to a gene: 15. The CDR3 is 20 amino acids. CDR3: CASSLSAGLAGEIGGNEQFF. DNA of the CDR3: TGTGCCAGCAGTTTATCGGCCGGACTAGCGGGAGAGATTGGAGGGAATGAGCAGTTCTTC.

The chain combines TRBV4-1 with TRBJ1-5; TRBD1 might be the D (6 bases). V lost 1 base, J lost 6 bases, and 13 bases lay in between. Germline lookup yields CDR1 MGHRA and CDR2 YSYEKL. CDR3 size: 15 residues. CDR3 bases: TGCGCCAGCAGCCAAGTGTCAGGGGTCGCTCAGCCCCAGCATTTT. The encoded protein is CASSQVSGVAQPQHF.

This clone was seen only once. This chain connects TRBV3-1 (or the pseudogene TRBV3-2) to TRBJ1-3; D gene unclear. The ends were cut back, 0 bases at V and 1 base at J, with 7 bases in the middle. CDR1 is LGHDT, CDR2 YNNKEL, per germline (reference sequence). The CDR3 has 15 residues. CDR3 residues: CASSQDRTSGNTIYF. CDR3 DNA sequence: TGTGCCAGCAGCCAAGATCGGACTTCTGGAAACACCATATATTTT.

V is TRBV2 and J is TRBJ2-7, with D possibly matching TRBD2 (5 bases). Trimming took 1 base from V and 4 from J, leaving 20 bases between them. The CDR3 has 17 amino acids. Per germline, CDR1 SNHLY and CDR2 FYNNEI. The CDR3 here is CASSEVVVASYMYEQYF. The CDR3 coding sequence is TGTGCCAGCAGTGAAGTTGTAGTCGCTAGCTATATGTACGAGCAGTACTTC.

The V and J genes are TRBV19 and TRBJ2-1; the match to TRBD2 covers 8 bases. J was trimmed by 5 bases and V by 7 bases; bases with no gene match: 10. CDR3 length: 15 residues. Germline CDR1 LNHDA, CDR2 SQIVND (reference sequence). DNA for the CDR3: TGTGCCAGTATTGCTAGCGGGTTGGGACACAATGAGCAGTTCTTC. Amino acids: CASIASGLGHNEQFF.

This rearrangement joins TRBV5-1 to TRBJ2-7; no clear D gene. V was pared by 3 bases and J by 1 base, with 11 bases between. The germline V gene has CDR1 SGHRS and CDR2 YFSETQ. The CDR3 is 14 residues long. The CDR3 loop is CASSSTAGSYEQYF. CDR3 bases: TGCGCCAGCAGCTCGACGGCCGGGTCCTACGAGCAGTACTTC.

The chain links TRBV4-3 to TRBJ2-3; 7 bases agree with TRBD2. V shed 0 bases and J 6 bases; nucleotides not matched to a gene: 9. CDR1 LGHNA and CDR2 YSLEER come from the germline V gene. The CDR3 is 16 amino acids. The CDR3 nucleotides are TGCGCCAGCAGCCAAGATCGGGCTAGCGGCAGTGATACGCAGTATTTT. As protein: CASSQDRASGSDTQYF.

The chain carries TRBV18 and TRBJ1-6; unclear D gene. The V gene lost 1 base and the J gene lost 6 bases, with 7 bases spanning the gap. From germline, CDR1 is KGHSH and CDR2 LQKENI. CDR3 length: 14 amino acids. The CDR3 nucleotides are TGTGCCAGCTCACCACTAGAAGTTAATTCACCCCTCCACTTT. It codes for CASSPLEVNSPLHF. Full variable domain (remainder filled in from reference TRBV18 and TRBJ1-6): NAGVMQNPRHLVRRRGQEARLRCSPMKGHSHVYWYRQLPEEGLKFMVYLQKENIIDESGMPKERFSAEFPKEGPSILRIQQVVRGDSAAYFCASSPLEVNSPLHFGNGTRLTVT.

The J gene is TRBJ2-2, the V gene TRBV6-1, with unresolved D. The V gene lost 1 base and the J gene lost 6 bases, with 12 bases spanning the gap. The CDR3 sequence is 15 residues long. CDR1 and CDR2 (germline): MNHNS, SASEGT. The CDR3, as DNA: TGTGCCAGCAGTGAAGTAAGCCTTGTCGCCGGGGAGCTGTTTTTT. Its translation: CASSEVSLVAGELFF.

The chain uses TRBV5-4 and TRBJ2-7; 9 bases agree with TRBD2. Trimming at V came to 2 bases and at J to 3 bases, leaving 3 bases not matched to a gene. This CDR3 contains 14 residues. Germline-derived CDR1 and CDR2 are SGHNT and YYREEE (reference sequence). Here the CDR3 reads CASSLLTSGYEQYF. DNA of the CDR3: TGTGCCAGCAGCTTATTGACTAGCGGCTACGAGCAGTACTTC. Variable domain in full (rest from reference TRBV5-4 and TRBJ2-7): ETGVTQSPTHLIKTRGQQVTLRCSSQSGHNTVSWYQQALGQGPQFIFQYYREEENGRGNFPPRFSGLQFPNYSSELNVNALELDDSALYLCASSLLTSGYEQYFGPGTRLTVT.

The rearrangement uses TRBV28 and TRBJ1-3; D gene ambiguous. Germline CDR1 reads MDHEN; CDR2 reads SYDVKM. The V end lost 2 bases, the J end lost 8 bases, and 19 bases lay between the germline ends. The CDR3 spans 16 residues. CDR3 coding DNA: TGTGCCAGCAGTTTACTGTCCTCAGTCGGGAGAGACACCATATATTTT. Protein sequence: CASSLLSSVGRDTIYF.

The chain recombines TRBV5-1 with TRBJ1-3; D remains ambiguous. Trimming removed 0 bases from V and 0 bases from J, with 7 bases in between. The CDR3 spans 15 residues. The germline V gene encodes CDR1 SGHRS and CDR2 YFSETQ. Written as DNA, the CDR3 is TGCGCCAGCAGCTTGGGAGGGTACTCTGGAAACACCATATATTTT. Encoded protein: CASSLGGYSGNTIYF.

V usage is TRBV7-9 and J usage is TRBJ2-1; no clear D. CDR3 size: 13 residues. Germline V CDR1 and CDR2: SEHNR, FQNEAQ (reference sequence). V lost 4 bases and J lost 7, with 11 bases in between. CDR3 DNA: TGTGCCAGCAGCTCCGTACTCAGGAATGAGCAGTTCTTC. This sequence encodes CASSSVLRNEQFF.

V usage is TRBV5-6 and J usage is TRBJ2-7; 10 bases are a match to TRBD2. The CDR3 runs 13 residues. Germline V gene sequence: CDR1 SGHDT, CDR2 YYEEEE. V dropped 4 bases and J dropped 10; count of bases not matched to a gene: 8. The CDR3 loop reads CASSPSGRGRQYF. CDR3 nucleotides: TGTGCCAGCAGCCCTAGCGGGAGAGGGCGACAGTACTTC.

The chain has TRBV19 and TRBJ2-7; 8 bases map to TRBD2. Germline loops: CDR1 LNHDA, CDR2 SQIVND (reference sequence). The ends lost 7 bases at V and 0 bases at J; junction bases unmatched: 5. CDR3 length equals 14 residues. The CDR3 nucleotides are TGTGCCAGTACCCCCACTAGCGGCTCCTACGAGCAGTACTTC. Its translation is CASTPTSGSYEQYF. The complete variable domain, with remaining parts taken from reference TRBV19 and TRBJ2-7, reads DGGITQSPKYLFRKEGQNVTLSCEQNLNHDAMYWYRQDPGQGLRLIYYSQIVNDFQKGDIAEGYSVSREKKESFPLTVTSAQKNPTAFYLCASTPTSGSYEQYFGPGTRLTVT.